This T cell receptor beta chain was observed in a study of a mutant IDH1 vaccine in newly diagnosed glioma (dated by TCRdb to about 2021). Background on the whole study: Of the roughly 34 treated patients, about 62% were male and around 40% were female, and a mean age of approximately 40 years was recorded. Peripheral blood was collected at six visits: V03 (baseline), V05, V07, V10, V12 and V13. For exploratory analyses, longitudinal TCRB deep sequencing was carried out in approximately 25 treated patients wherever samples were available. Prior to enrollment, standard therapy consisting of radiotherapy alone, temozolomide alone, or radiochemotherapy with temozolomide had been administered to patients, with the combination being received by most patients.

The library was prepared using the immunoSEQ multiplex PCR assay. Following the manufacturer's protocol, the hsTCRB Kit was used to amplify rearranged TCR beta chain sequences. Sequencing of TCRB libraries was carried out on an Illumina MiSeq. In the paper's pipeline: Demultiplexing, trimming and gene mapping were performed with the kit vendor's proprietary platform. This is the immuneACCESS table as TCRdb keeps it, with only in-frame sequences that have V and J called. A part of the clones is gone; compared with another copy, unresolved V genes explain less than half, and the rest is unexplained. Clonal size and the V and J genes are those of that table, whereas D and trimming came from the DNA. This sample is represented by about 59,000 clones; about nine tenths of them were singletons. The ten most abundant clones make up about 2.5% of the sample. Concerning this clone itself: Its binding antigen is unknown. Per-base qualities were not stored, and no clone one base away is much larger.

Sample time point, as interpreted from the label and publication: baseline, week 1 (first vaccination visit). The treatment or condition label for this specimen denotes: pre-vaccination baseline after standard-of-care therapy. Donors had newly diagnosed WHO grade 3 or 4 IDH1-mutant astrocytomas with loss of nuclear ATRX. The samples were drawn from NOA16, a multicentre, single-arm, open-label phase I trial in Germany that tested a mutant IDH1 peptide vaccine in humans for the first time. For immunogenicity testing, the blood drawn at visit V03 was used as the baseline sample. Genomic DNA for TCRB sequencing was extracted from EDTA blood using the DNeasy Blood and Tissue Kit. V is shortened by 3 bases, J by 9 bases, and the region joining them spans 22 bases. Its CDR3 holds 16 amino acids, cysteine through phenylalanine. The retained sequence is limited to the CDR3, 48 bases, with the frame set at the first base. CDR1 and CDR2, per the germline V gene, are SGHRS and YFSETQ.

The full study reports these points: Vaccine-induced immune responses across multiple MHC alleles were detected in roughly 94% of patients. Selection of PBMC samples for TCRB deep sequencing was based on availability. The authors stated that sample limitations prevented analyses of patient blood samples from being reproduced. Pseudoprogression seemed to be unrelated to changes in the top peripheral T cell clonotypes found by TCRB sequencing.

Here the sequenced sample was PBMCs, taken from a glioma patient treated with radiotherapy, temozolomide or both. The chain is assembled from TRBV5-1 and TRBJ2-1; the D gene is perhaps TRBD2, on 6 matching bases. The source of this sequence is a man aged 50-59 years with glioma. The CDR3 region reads CASSSQLAEGLGEQFF. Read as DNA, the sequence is TGCGCCAGCAGCTCACAGTTAGCGGAGGGTTTGGGTGAGCAGTTCTTC.